This record covers a single T cell receptor beta chain. This sample is drawn from a study of Tregs in tolerant kidney transplant recipients. Related graft donors supplied nonmyeloablative bone marrow transplants, and mixed chimerism was transient. The method was immunoSEQ multiplex PCR; TCRdb's version includes in-frame clones alone and lacks a portion of them. The data contain about 50,000 clones, about nine tenths of them seen just once; the ten biggest clones take up 15%. The germline CDR1 and CDR2 sequences are MNHNY and SVGAGI (reference sequence). V was cut by 9 bases and J by 2 bases, with 16 bases left in between. The CDR3 length is 14 residues.

This TCR derives from a human patient who received a combined kidney and bone marrow transplant. The T cells may come from the graft donor. The rearrangement uses TRBV6-6 and TRBJ1-1; D not certain. The sample was CD8+ T cells from blood (PBMCs), taken 12 months after the transplant. Written as DNA, the CDR3 is TGTGCCAGTTGTCTTTTGCCAGATAACACTGAAGCTTTCTTT. Translation: CASCLLPDNTEAFF.